Listed below are T cell receptor beta chains from one sample, sequenced in a study of a mutant IDH1 vaccine in newly diagnosed glioma. Clones were read by immunoSEQ multiplex PCR, and TCRdb kept only the in-frame ones, dropping some. The sample has tens of thousands of clones; around four fifths are singletons. The material was PBMCs, obtained from a glioma patient treated with radiotherapy, temozolomide or both. These receptor sequences come from a woman in her fifties or sixties with glioma. Each CDR3 is given with its conserved first and last residue. The order of the fields is V gene, CDR3 protein.

V: TRBV10-3; CDR3: CAISEPGGGQPQHF
V: TRBV11-1; CDR3: CASRGNRVRYF
V: TRBV29-1; CDR3: CSVETPGGSNEKLFF
V: TRBV19; CDR3: CASSTRGDGTDTQYF
V: TRBV5-1; CDR3: CASSLVGVTEAFF
V: TRBV19; CDR3: CASSPRTGNTEAFF
V: TRBV27; CDR3: CASSLSYRGRGGITEAFF
V: TRBV10-2; CDR3: CASSESAVTTNQPQHF
V: TRBV6-1; CDR3: CASSAGRGGTYNEQFF
V: TRBV9; CDR3: CASSSSYRDGGYTF
V: TRBV29-1; CDR3: CSVEKGRDNTGELFF
V: TRBV9; CDR3: CASSEGTSEAFF
V: TRBV7-6; CDR3: CASSLEGGANYGYTF
V: TRBV6-5; CDR3: CAIRRTGLGNSPLHF
V: TRBV5-5; CDR3: CASSSSYEQYF
V: TRBV19; CDR3: CASTLTGKGNTIYF
V: TRBV30; CDR3: CAWTRLAVNTGELFF
V: TRBV29-1; CDR3: CSVEDQEGRLNEQYF
V: TRBV27; CDR3: CASSSWASGEKLFF
V: TRBV20-1; CDR3: CSPQANEKLFF
V: TRBV9; CDR3: CASSVGGGGNTEAFF
V: TRBV5-1; CDR3: CASSLEGIGRVYGYTF
V: TRBV6-6; CDR3: CASSFSGRTYNEQFF
V: TRBV29-1; CDR3: CSGLNDRNYGYTF
V: TRBV6-1; CDR3: CASSDNYYGYTF
V: TRBV7-2; CDR3: CASSSRETYNEQFF
V: TRBV10-3; CDR3: CAITPGQGEQYF
V: TRBV5-4; CDR3: CASSQTGFYEQYF
V: TRBV5-1; CDR3: CASSSGLAGGNQETQYF
V: TRBV6-1; CDR3: CASSEARGADTQYF
V: TRBV7-9; CDR3: CASSLGSRTTSYEQYF
V: TRBV10-1; CDR3: CASSEQGASTGELFF
V: TRBV19; CDR3: CASSILGRSSGANVLTF
V: TRBV18; CDR3: CASSPSSGGGDPTYKNIQYF
V: TRBV5-1; CDR3: CASRETADYGYTF
V: TRBV20-1; CDR3: CSAGGSYEQYF
V: TRBV5-8; CDR3: CASSLYMGSNQPQHF
V: TRBV4-2; CDR3: CASSQDRSTEAFF
V: TRBV11-3; CDR3: CASSLVPTEAFF
V: TRBV4-1; CDR3: CASSQANYGYTF
V: TRBV12-2; CDR3: CASRLAGGSGTTSSGNTIYF
V: TRBV9; CDR3: CASSVQGGLTDTQYF
V: TRBV6-5; CDR3: CASSYSTKLYPGEQYF
V: TRBV5-1; CDR3: CASSPESWGRGEAFF
V: TRBV15; CDR3: CATSRGGRSNSEAFF
V: TRBV10-3; CDR3: CAIGGGRQKNTEAFF
V: TRBV6-5; CDR3: CASKGTGANYGYTF